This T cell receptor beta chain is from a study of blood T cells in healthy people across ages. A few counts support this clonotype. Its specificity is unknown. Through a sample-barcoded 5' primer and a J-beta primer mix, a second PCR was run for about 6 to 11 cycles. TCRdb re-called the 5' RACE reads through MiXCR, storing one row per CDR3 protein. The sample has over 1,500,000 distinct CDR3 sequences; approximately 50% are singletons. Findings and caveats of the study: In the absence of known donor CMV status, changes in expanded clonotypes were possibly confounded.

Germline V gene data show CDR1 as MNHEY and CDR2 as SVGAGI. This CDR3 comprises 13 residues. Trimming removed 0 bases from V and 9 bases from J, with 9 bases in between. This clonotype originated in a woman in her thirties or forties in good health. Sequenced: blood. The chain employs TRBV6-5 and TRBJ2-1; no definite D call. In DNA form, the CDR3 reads TGTGCCAGCAGTTACTCCCAGATCGGTGAGCAGTTCTTC. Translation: CASSYSQIGEQFF.